This T cell receptor beta chain is from a study of graft-versus-host responses after intestinal transplantation. V lost 1 base, J lost 6 bases, and 9 bases lay in between. There are 13 residues in the CDR3. Looked up from germline, CDR1 is SGHTA and CDR2 is FQGNSA. TCRdb keeps only in-frame clones here, not all; method: immunoSEQ multiplex PCR. In the table there are tens of thousands of clones, around 56% of which are singletons. The receptor was isolated from a human patient who received an intestinal transplant. The sequenced sample was alloreactive CD4+ T cells from a mixed lymphocyte reaction culture, obtained before intestinal transplant. Regarding subset: CFSE-low proliferating T cells sorted from roughly six-day pre-transplant mixed lymphocyte reaction (GvH or HvG direction). The chain combines TRBV7-2 with TRBJ1-1, with a possible D match to TRBD1 (6 bases). Here the CDR3 reads CASSLGRGAEAFF. DNA of the CDR3: TGTGCCAGCAGCTTAGGCAGGGGTGCTGAAGCTTTCTTT.